These 14 T cell receptor beta chains were all obtained from the same sample, sequenced in a study of cytomegalovirus exposure and HLA in healthy donors. PCR amplification relied on 60 Vbeta primers (plus 13 Jbeta primers). The repertoire was sequenced with immunoSEQ multiplex PCR; TCRdb's copy has only in-frame clones and lacks some. The data contain 100,000 to 120,000 clones, around 70% of them singletons. Input material: PBMCs. Every receptor here comes from a woman in her thirties or forties in good health and CMV-seropositive.

The V and J genes are TRBV11-3 and TRBJ2-1; 8 nucleotides line up with TRBD1. The CDR3 covers 15 residues. With 6 bases clipped from V and 9 bases from J, the junction kept 13 bases outside the gene matches. From germline, CDR1 is SGHNT and CDR2 YENEEA. The CDR3 DNA follows: TGTGCCAGCAGTCCTAAACCCCAGGGGGCGGGTGAGCAGTTCTTC. Translated: CASSPKPQGAGEQFF.

Only one count was recorded for this clone. The chain recombines TRBV7-9 with TRBJ2-7, with 9 bases fitting TRBD1. Germline CDR1 reads SEHNR; CDR2 reads FQNEAQ (reference sequence). V was pared by 5 bases and J by 0 bases, with 17 bases of the junction left unmatched. This CDR3 spans 19 amino acids. CDR3 coding DNA: TGTGCCAGCAGCCTTTGGACAGGGGCATCCGGGACTAACTCCTACGAGCAGTACTTC. This translates into CASSLWTGASGTNSYEQYF.

The gene calls are TRBV5-6 and TRBJ1-1, with no clear D. The ends were cut back, 2 bases at V and 5 bases at J, with 7 bases in the middle. This CDR3 comprises 12 residues. Germline CDR1 SGHDT, CDR2 YYEEEE. CDR3 sequence reads: CASSFSGTEAFF. The CDR3 DNA follows: TGTGCCAGCAGCTTTTCCGGGACTGAAGCTTTCTTT.

The chain carries TRBV7-8 and TRBJ1-1, with D unclear. V lost 7 bases, J lost 3 bases, and 9 bases lay in between. This CDR3 has 12 residues. Germline V gene sequence: CDR1 SGHVS, CDR2 FQNEAQ. CDR3 sequence (DNA): TGTGCCAGCACCCGAGGAGACACTGAAGCTTTCTTT. Translation gives CASTRGDTEAFF.

V is TRBV10-3 and J is TRBJ2-1; 11 nucleotides agree with TRBD1. There are 13 residues in the CDR3. Germline values: CDR1 ENHRY, CDR2 SYGVKD. The J segment lost 8 bases and the V segment lost 8 bases, leaving 5 bases of the junction unmatched. The CDR3 sequence is CAIGQGASYEQFF. Written as DNA, the CDR3 is TGTGCCATCGGACAGGGGGCAAGCTATGAGCAGTTCTTC.

The V and J genes are TRBV7-9 and TRBJ2-1, with D tentatively TRBD1 (6 bases). Trimming cost V 5 bases and J 8 bases, with 13 bases left between them. The CDR3 totals 13 residues. Germline CDR1 reads SEHNR; CDR2 reads FQNEAQ (reference sequence). CDR3 nucleotide sequence: TGTGCCAGCAGCGAACAGGGTTGGGATGAGCAGTTCTTC. Translating it yields CASSEQGWDEQFF.

Comment on this clone: Compared with germline, one end of the junction differs, possibly owing to a read error. V is TRBV7-9 and J is TRBJ1-5, with D possibly being TRBD1 (6 bases). CDR3 length: 16 residues. Looked up from germline, CDR1 is SEHNR and CDR2 is FQNEAQ (reference sequence). CDR3 residues: CSSSLSVGGPNQPQHF. DNA for the CDR3: TGTTCCAGCAGCTTAAGTGTTGGGGGCCCCAATCAGCCCCAGCATTTT.

Concerning this clone itself: This sample also contains other DNA sequences that code for the same CDR3. The chain links TRBV7-2 to TRBJ2-5; tentatively, D is TRBD1 (6 bases). Per the germline V gene, CDR1 is SGHTA and CDR2 is FQGNSA. V lost 3 bases to trimming and J lost 4 bases, with 12 bases between them. This CDR3 region has 14 residues. The CDR3 nucleotides are TGTGCCAGCAGCTTGGCAGGGGCAGGAGAGACCCAGTACTTC. It specifies CASSLAGAGETQYF.

The chain carries TRBV11-3 and TRBJ2-7; 10 bases are a match to TRBD2. The length of the CDR3 is 14 residues. The germline V gene has CDR1 SGHNT and CDR2 YENEEA. Trimming cost V 3 bases and J 4 bases; bases outside gene matches: 3. The CDR3 is CASSFLAGEYEQYF. The CDR3, as DNA: TGTGCCAGCAGCTTCCTAGCGGGGGAATACGAGCAGTACTTC.

This clone was counted a few times. The V gene is TRBV6-1, the J gene TRBJ2-7; D is possibly TRBD1 (6 bases). Trimming took 6 bases from V and 5 from J, leaving 14 bases between them. CDR3 length: 13 amino acids. Germline CDR1 MNHNS, CDR2 SASEGT. CDR3 sequence (DNA): TGTGCCAGCAGGCCCCCAGGGGTAAACGAGCAGTACTTC. Amino acids: CASRPPGVNEQYF.

V is TRBV7-2 and J is TRBJ2-3; 11 nucleotides agree with TRBD2. This CDR3 comprises 18 residues. V lost 6 bases, J lost 1 base, and 12 bases stayed unmatched. Looked up from germline, CDR1 is SGHTA and CDR2 is FQGNSA. The CDR3: CASSLLRHSGGGTDTQYF. The CDR3 region has the DNA TGTGCCAGCAGTTTGCTGCGGCATAGCGGGGGGGGCACAGATACGCAGTATTTT.

The V gene is TRBV12-5, the J gene TRBJ2-3, with 9 bases that match TRBD1. J lost 2 bases, V lost 2 bases, and 8 bases had no gene match. CDR1 and CDR2 (germline): LGHNT, FRNRAP. This CDR3 comprises 17 residues. CDR3 nucleotide sequence: TGTGCTAGTGGTTTGATCTTGGGACAGGGTCTCACAGATACGCAGTATTTT. Its protein is CASGLILGQGLTDTQYF. Full variable domain (missing parts from reference TRBV12-5 and TRBJ2-3): DARVTQTPRHKVTEMGQEVTMRCQPILGHNTVFWYRQTMMQGLELLAYFRNRAPLDDSGMPKDRFSAEMPDATLATLKIQPSEPRDSAVYFCASGLILGQGLTDTQYFGPGTRLTVL.

V and J are TRBV5-6 and TRBJ1-5; D remains ambiguous. Germline CDR1 SGHDT, CDR2 YYEEEE. This CDR3 is built from 17 residues. The V and J ends lost 4 bases and 5 bases respectively, with 22 bases between them. DNA for the CDR3: TGTGCCAGCAGCGTTACCCCCCGGGCCCCGAGGGATCAGCCCCAGCATTTT. It translates to CASSVTPRAPRDQPQHF.

V and J are TRBV23-1 and TRBJ2-5; TRBD2 is a possible D gene (7 bases). Gene TRBJ2-7 matches the end of the DNA better, so the J call may be wrong. TRBV23-1 is an ORF, with its function uncertain. The CDR3 spans 14 residues. CDR3 region: CARSDGGPFGEQYF. Written as DNA, the CDR3 is TGCGCCAGATCCGACGGGGGGCCGTTCGGCGAGCAGTACTTC.